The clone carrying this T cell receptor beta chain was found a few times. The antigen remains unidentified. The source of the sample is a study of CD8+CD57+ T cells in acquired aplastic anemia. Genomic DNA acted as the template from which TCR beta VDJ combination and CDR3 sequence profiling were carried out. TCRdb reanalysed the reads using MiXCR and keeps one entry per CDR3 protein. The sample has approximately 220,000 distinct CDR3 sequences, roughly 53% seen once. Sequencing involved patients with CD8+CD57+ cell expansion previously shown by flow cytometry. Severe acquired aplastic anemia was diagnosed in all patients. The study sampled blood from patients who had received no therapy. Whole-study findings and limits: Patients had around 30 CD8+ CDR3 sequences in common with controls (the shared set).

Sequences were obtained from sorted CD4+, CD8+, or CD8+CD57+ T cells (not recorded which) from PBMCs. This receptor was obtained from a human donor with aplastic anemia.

DNA of the CDR3: TGTGCCAGCAGTCCCATCACGGGAGCAACTAATGAAAAACTGTTTTTT. It yields the protein CASSPITGATNEKLFF. The rearrangement joins TRBV27 to TRBJ1-4, with D hard to call. Trimming left V 5 bases short and J 0 bases short, with 13 bases between. Germline assignment: CDR1 MNHEY and CDR2 SMNVEV (reference sequence). The CDR3 is 16 amino acids.